What follows are 2 T cell receptor beta chains derived from one specimen sequenced in a study of blood T cell repertoires in COVID-19. Sequencing used immunoSEQ multiplex PCR; TCRdb keeps in-frame clones, though not all of them. The top ten clones hold almost 6.5% of a sample with more than 130,000 clones, 84% of them seen once. The material sequenced was peripheral blood. The source of these receptors is a human donor in a cohort sampled during active COVID-19.

The chain combines TRBV5-4 with TRBJ1-1, with a tentative D call TRBD1 (5 bases). The V and J ends lost 0 bases and 0 bases respectively, with 6 bases between them. Germline lookup yields CDR1 SGHNT and CDR2 YYREEE (reference sequence). The CDR3 has 14 amino acids. For the CDR3, the DNA is TGTGCCAGCAGCTTGGACAGGATGAACACTGAAGCTTTCTTT. It is translated as CASSLDRMNTEAFF.

The CDR3 coding sequence is TGTGCCAGCAGTTACTCGGGACTAGCGACCGGGGAGCTGTTTTTT. Protein: CASSYSGLATGELFF. The V call is TRBV6-2 or TRBV6-3, the J call TRBJ2-2; 10 bases match TRBD2. Germline values: CDR1 MNHEY, CDR2 SVGEGT. V shed 0 bases and J 5 bases; nucleotides not matched to a gene: 0. The CDR3 loop spans 15 amino acids.